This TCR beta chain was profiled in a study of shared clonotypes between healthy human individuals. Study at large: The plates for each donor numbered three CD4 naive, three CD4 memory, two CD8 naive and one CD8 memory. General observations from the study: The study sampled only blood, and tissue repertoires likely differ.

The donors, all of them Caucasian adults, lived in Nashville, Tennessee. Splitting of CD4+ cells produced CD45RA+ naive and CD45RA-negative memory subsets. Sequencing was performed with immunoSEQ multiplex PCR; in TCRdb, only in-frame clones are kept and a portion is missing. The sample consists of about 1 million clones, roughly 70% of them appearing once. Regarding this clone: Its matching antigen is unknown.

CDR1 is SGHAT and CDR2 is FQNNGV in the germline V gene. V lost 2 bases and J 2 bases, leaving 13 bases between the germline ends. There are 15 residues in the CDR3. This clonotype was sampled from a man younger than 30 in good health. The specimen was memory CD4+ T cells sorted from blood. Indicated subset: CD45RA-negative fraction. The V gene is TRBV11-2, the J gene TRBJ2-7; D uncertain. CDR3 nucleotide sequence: TGTGCCAGCAGCTTACTTTCAGACGGCCCCTACGAGCAGTACTTC. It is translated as CASSLLSDGPYEQYF.